This T cell receptor (beta chain) was observed in a study of cytomegalovirus exposure and HLA in healthy donors. At the level of the study: There were approximately 81 million unique TCRs (from HLA-typed donors) in an early data release. Study-wide points: In a later analysis, TCR beta V- and J-gene trimming showed a link to a missense DCLRE1C variant. Follow-up analysis found HLA locus-dependent TCR association rates, highest for DRB1 and lowest for HLA-C. 87-base-pair reads could not separate some V segments, including TRBV6-2 and TRBV6-3.

PCR used 60 Vbeta primers and 13 Jbeta primers. The assay was immunoSEQ multiplex PCR, and TCRdb's table has in-frame clones only and misses some. This table holds fewer than 150,000 clones, around 70% found once. The CDR3 has 16 residues. V trimming: 2 bases; J trimming: 8 bases; junction bases outside the gene matches: 13. Per germline, CDR1 MNHEY and CDR2 SMNVEV (reference sequence). As to this clone: Its antigen is not identified.

Sequencing was done on a sample of PBMCs. The receptor was derived from a woman aged 50 to 65 in good health and CMV-seropositive. The chain employs TRBV27 and TRBJ1-2; 8 bases line up with TRBD1. The CDR3 sequence is CASSLTQTGVIGGYTF. The CDR3 DNA is TGTGCCAGCAGTTTAACACAGACAGGGGTTATTGGGGGCTACACCTTC.